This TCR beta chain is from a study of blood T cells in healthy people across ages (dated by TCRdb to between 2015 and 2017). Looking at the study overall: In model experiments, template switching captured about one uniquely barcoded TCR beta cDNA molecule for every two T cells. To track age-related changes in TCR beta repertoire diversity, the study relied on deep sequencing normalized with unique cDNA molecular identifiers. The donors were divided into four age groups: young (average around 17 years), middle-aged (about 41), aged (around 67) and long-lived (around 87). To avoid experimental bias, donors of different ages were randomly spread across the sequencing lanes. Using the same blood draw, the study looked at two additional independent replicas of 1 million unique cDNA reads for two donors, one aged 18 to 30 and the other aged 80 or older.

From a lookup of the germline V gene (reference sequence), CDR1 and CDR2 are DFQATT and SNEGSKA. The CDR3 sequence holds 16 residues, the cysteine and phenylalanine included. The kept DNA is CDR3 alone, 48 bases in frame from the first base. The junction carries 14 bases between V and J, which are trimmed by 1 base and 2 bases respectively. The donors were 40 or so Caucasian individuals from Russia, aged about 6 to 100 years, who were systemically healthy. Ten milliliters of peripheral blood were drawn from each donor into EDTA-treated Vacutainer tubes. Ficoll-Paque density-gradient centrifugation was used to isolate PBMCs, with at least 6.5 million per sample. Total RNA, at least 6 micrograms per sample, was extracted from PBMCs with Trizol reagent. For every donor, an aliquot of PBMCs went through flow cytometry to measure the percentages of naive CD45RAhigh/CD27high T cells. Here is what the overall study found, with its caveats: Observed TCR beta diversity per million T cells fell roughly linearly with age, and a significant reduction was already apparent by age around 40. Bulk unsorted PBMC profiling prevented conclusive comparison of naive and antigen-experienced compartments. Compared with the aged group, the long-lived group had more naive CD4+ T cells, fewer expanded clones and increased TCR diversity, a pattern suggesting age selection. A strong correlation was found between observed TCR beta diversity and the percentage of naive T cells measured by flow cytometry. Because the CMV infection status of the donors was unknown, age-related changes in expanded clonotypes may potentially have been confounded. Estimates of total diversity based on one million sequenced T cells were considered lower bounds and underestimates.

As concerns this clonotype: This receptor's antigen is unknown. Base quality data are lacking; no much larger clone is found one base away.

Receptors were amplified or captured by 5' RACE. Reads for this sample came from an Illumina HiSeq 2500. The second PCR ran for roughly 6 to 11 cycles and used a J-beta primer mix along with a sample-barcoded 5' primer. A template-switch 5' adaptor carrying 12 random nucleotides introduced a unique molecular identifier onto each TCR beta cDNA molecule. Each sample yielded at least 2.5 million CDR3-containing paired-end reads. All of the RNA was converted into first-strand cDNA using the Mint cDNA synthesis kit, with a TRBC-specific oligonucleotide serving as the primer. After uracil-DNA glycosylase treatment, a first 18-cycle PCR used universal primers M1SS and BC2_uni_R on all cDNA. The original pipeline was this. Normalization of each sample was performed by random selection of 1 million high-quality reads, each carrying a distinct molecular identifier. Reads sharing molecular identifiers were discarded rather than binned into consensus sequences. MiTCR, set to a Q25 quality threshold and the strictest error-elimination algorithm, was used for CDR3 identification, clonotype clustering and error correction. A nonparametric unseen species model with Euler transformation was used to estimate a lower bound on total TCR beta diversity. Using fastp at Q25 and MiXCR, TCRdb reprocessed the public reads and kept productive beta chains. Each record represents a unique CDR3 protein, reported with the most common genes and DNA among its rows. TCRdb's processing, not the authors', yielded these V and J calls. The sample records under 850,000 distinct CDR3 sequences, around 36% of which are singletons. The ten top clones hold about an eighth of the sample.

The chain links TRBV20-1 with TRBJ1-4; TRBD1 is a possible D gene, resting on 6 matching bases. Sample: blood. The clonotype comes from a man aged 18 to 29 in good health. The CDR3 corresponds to CSARGGAGWTNEKLFF. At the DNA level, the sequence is TGCAGTGCTAGAGGGGGGGCAGGGTGGACTAATGAAAAACTGTTTTTT.